The source of this T cell receptor beta chain is a study of shared clonotypes between healthy human individuals. Turning to the study itself: A couple of women and three men aged 18 to 49 served as donors. Per donor, three plates held CD4 naive cells, three held CD4 memory, two held CD8 naive and one held CD8 memory.

This clone was counted a single time. Germline V gives CDR1 MNHEY, CDR2 SMNVEV (reference sequence). With 3 bases removed from V and 3 bases from J, the gap between germline ends came to 9 bases. This CDR3 has 13 residues. The study enrolled healthy HIV-negative adults without recent acute infections or vaccinations as donors. Sorted-subset replicate PCRs used about 0.2 ug of genomic DNA. This amount corresponded to about 30,000 T cell genomes. The method was immunoSEQ multiplex PCR; TCRdb's version includes in-frame clones alone and lacks a portion of them. This sample has more than 2,000,000 clones, with around nine tenths found just once.

The chain uses TRBV27 and TRBJ2-7; D is uncertain. This receptor was taken from a man aged 18 to 29 in good health. Sequences were obtained from naive CD4+ T cells sorted from blood. Stated subset: CD45RA+ positively selected. CDR3 DNA sequence: TGTGCCAGCAGTTTGGCCAGATTCTACGAGCAGTACTTC. Protein: CASSLARFYEQYF.